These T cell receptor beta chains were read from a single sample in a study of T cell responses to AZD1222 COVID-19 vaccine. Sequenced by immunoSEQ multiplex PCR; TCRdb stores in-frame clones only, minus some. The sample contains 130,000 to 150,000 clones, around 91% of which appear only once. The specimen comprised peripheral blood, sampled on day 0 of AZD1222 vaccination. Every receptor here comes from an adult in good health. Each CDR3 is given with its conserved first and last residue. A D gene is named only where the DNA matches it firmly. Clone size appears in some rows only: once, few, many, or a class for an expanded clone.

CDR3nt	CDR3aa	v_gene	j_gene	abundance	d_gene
TGTGCCAGCAGTTACTCGTGGACGGGAAACACTGAAGCTTTCTTT	CASSYSWTGNTEAFF	TRBV6-5	TRBJ1-1	.	.
TGTGCCATCAGTGTCGGCAGGGGGAACACTGAAGCTTTCTTT	CAISVGRGNTEAFF	TRBV10-3	TRBJ1-1	.	.
TGTGCCAGCAGGCGACTAGCGGTAGGTTACAATGAGCAGTTCTTC	CASRRLAVGYNEQFF	TRBV7-2	TRBJ2-1	.	TRBD2
TGTGCCAGCAGCGTAGCCGACGGTGGTTCCTCTGGAAACACCATATATTTT	CASSVADGGSSGNTIYF	TRBV9	TRBJ1-3	.	.
TGTGCCAGCAGCTTGGAGCACAGAAGGGGCACAGATACGCAGTATTTT	CASSLEHRRGTDTQYF	TRBV5-5	TRBJ2-3	.	.
TGTGCCAGCAGTAATAGTCCCGAAAAACTGTTTTTT	CASSNSPEKLFF	TRBV6-5	TRBJ1-4	.	.
TGTGCCAGCTCATTTACGACAGGGACTAATGAAAAACTGTTTTTT	CASSFTTGTNEKLFF	TRBV18	TRBJ1-4	.	TRBD1
TGTGCCAGCAGCTCGCCCCCCGGACAGGGGTCGAAGACCCAGTACTTC	CASSSPPGQGSKTQYF	TRBV7-6	TRBJ2-5	.	TRBD1
TGTGCCAGCAGCACCCAGGGAGATCAGCCCCAGCATTTT	CASSTQGDQPQHF	TRBV11-2	TRBJ1-5	.	.
TGTGCCACCAGCAAACCTAGCGACTACGAGCAGTACTTC	CATSKPSDYEQYF	TRBV15	TRBJ2-7	.	.
TGTGCCAGCAGCTCCCGAGGACAGGGTATCTATGTCTACACCTTC	CASSSRGQGIYVYTF	TRBV13	TRBJ1-2	.	TRBD1
TGTGCCAGCAGTCAAATAGCTGGGGCCAACGTCCTGACTTTC	CASSQIAGANVLTF	TRBV7-3	TRBJ2-6	.	.
TGTGCCAGCAGCGGCAAGGGGCGAATGTCTAACTATGGCTACACCTTC	CASSGKGRMSNYGYTF	TRBV7-3	TRBJ1-2	once	.
TGTGCCAGCAGCCAAGTGATTAATTCACCCCTCCACTTT	CASSQVINSPLHF	TRBV3-1/TRBV3-2	TRBJ1-6	.	.